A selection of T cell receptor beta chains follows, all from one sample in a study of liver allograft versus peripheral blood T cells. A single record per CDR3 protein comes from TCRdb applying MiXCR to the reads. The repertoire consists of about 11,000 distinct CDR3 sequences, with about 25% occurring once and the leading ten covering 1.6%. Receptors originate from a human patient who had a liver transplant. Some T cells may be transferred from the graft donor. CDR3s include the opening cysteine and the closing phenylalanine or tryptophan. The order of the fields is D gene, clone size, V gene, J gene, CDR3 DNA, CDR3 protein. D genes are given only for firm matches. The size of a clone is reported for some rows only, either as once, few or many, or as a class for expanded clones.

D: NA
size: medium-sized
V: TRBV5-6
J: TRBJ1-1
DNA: TGTGCCAGCAGCACTACAGGGTTGAACACTGAAGCTTTCTTT
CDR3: CASSTTGLNTEAFF

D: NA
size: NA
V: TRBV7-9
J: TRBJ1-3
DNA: TGTACCAGCACCGTTAATCTGGGAACCTCTGGAAACACCATATATTTT
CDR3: CTSTVNLGTSGNTIYF

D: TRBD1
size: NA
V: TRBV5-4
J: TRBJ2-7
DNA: TGTGCCAGCAGCAGGACAGGGGAGGACGAGCAGTACTTC
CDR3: CASSRTGEDEQYF

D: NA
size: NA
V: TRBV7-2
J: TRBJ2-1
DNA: TGTGCCAGCAGCCCCGGGTCAGGGGCCTACAATGAGCAGTTCTTC
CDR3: CASSPGSGAYNEQFF

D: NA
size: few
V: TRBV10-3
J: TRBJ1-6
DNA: TGTGCCATCAGTGAGGGGGTTTCACCCCTCCACTTT
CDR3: CAISEGVSPLHF

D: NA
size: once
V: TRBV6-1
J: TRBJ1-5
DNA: TGTGCCAGCAGTTTCCTGGACAGCAATCAGCCCCAGCATTTT
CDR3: CASSFLDSNQPQHF

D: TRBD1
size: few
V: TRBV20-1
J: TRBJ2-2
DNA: TGCAGTGCTAGCCTGATAAGGACAGGGAAGACCGGGGAGCTGTTTTTT
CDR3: CSASLIRTGKTGELFF

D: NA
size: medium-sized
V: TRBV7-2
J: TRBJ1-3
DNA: TGTGCCAGCAGCCGACAGACGAGCTCTGGAAACACCATATATTTT
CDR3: CASSRQTSSGNTIYF

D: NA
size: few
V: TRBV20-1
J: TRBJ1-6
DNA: TGCAGTGCTAGCCCAACAGTGGATTCACCCCTCCACTTT
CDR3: CSASPTVDSPLHF

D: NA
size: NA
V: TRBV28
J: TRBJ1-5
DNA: TGTGCCAGCACATGGGGGGCTAGTCAGCCCCAGCATTTT
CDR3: CASTWGASQPQHF

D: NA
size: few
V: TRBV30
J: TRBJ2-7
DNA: TGTGCCTGGAGTGTACTTCCAGGGCTAGCGCAGTCCTACGAGCAGTACTTC
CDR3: CAWSVLPGLAQSYEQYF

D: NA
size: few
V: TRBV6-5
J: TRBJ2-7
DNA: TGTGCCAGCGCGCTGAGGAGGGCTCGTGACGAGCAGTACTTC
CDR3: CASALRRARDEQYF

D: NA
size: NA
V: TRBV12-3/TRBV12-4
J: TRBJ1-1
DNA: TGTGCCAGCAGTCGGACTTCTGAAGCTTTCTTT
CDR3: CASSRTSEAFF